This TCR beta chain was captured by sequencing in a study of siplizumab effects on memory and regulatory T cells. The CDR3 is 15 amino acids. The germline V gene has CDR1 PRHDT and CDR2 FYEKMQ (reference sequence). Trimming at V came to 5 bases and at J to 2 bases, leaving 7 bases not matched to a gene. Here immunoSEQ multiplex PCR was the method, and the copy in TCRdb shows in-frame clones only, minus some. The sample shows approximately 56,000 clones, about 98% of them seen only once. Sample: naive CD8+ T cells sorted from blood. The receptor was derived from a human donor in good health. The chain joins TRBV13 to TRBJ1-2; TRBD1 matches 8 bases. CDR3 region: CASSPRTGLNYGYTF. Here the CDR3 DNA reads TGTGCCAGCAGCCCGCGGACAGGGCTGAACTATGGCTACACCTTC. Complete variable domain (other parts from reference TRBV13 and TRBJ1-2): AAGVIQSPRHLIKEKRETATLKCYPIPRHDTVYWYQQGPGQDPQFLISFYEKMQSDKGSIPDRFSAQQFSDYHSELNMSSLELGDSALYFCASSPRTGLNYGYTFGSGTRLTVV.